This is a list of T cell receptor beta chains from one sample in a study of blood T cells in healthy people across ages. TCRdb reprocessed the 5' RACE reads via MiXCR and lists one record per CDR3 protein. Of more than 550,000 distinct CDR3 sequences in the sample, 20% to 25% are singletons; the top ten hold about 20%. Specimen: blood. The receptors come from a man aged 65-85 years in good health. The CDR3 runs from the conserved cysteine through the conserved F or W. Each record gives: CDR3 protein, CDR3 DNA, D gene, V gene, J gene, clone size. A D gene is named only where the DNA matches it firmly. A row's size may be missing; if present it is once, few, many or a size class.

CASYSWGGSTDAQYF	TGTGCCAGCTACTCTTGGGGGGGCAGCACAGATGCGCAGTATTTT	-	TRBV28	TRBJ2-3	-
CASSRLAGVVVGETQYF	TGTGCCAGCAGCCGACTAGCGGGAGTGGTGGTAGGAGAGACCCAGTACTTC	TRBD2	TRBV7-9	TRBJ2-5	few
CTSSLAMVQRDKGLNNEQFF	TGTACCAGCAGCTTAGCGATGGTTCAGCGGGACAAGGGTTTAAACAATGAGCAGTTCTTC	-	TRBV7-2	TRBJ2-1	-
CSALPDEQFF	TGCAGTGCTTTACCGGATGAGCAGTTCTTC	-	TRBV20-1	TRBJ2-1	-
CASSQTGNADTQYF	TGTGCCAGCAGCCAGACAGGGAACGCAGATACGCAGTATTTT	TRBD1	TRBV14	TRBJ2-3	-
CASSGVISTDTQYF	TGTGCCAGCAGCGGGGTAATTAGCACAGATACGCAGTATTTT	-	TRBV7-9	TRBJ2-3	-
CASSPTGNNEQYF	TGCGCCAGCAGCCCAACAGGGAACAACGAGCAGTACTTC	-	TRBV5-1	TRBJ2-7	-
CASSLYRGISYNEQFF	TGTGCCAGCAGTTTATACAGGGGTATCTCCTACAATGAGCAGTTCTTC	TRBD1	TRBV27	TRBJ2-1	few
CSVEGGGTKNIQYF	TGCAGCGTTGAAGGTGGGGGGACCAAAAACATTCAGTACTTC	-	TRBV29-1	TRBJ2-4	few
CASSVEHYGYTF	TGTGCCAGTAGTGTAGAACACTATGGCTACACCTTC	-	TRBV19	TRBJ1-2	-
CASSPDTEAFF	TGTGCCAGCAGCCCGGACACTGAAGCTTTCTTT	-	TRBV7-9	TRBJ1-1	-
CASSPPGLVYYNEQFF	TGTGCCAGCAGCCCCCCGGGACTAGTTTATTACAATGAGCAGTTCTTC	TRBD2	TRBV7-2	TRBJ2-1	many
CASSLGHPGANVLTF	TGTGCCAGCAGTTTGGGACACCCTGGGGCCAACGTCCTGACTTTC	-	TRBV28	TRBJ2-6	-